This T cell receptor (beta chain) was recovered during a study of CD8+CD57+ T cells in acquired aplastic anemia. Researchers used genomic DNA as the template to profile TCR beta VDJ and CDR3. TCRdb re-called the reads with MiXCR, one entry per CDR3 protein. The table includes roughly 200,000 distinct CDR3 sequences, more than 55% detected once. It was patients with CD8+CD57+ cell expansion by flow cytometry who were chosen for sequencing. A severe acquired aplastic anemia diagnosis applied to all patients. Sequencing input: sorted CD4+, CD8+, or CD8+CD57+ T cells (not recorded which) from PBMCs. The TCR sequence derives from a human donor with aplastic anemia.

CDR3 loop: CASSPRMDYEQYF. The CDR3 DNA reads as TGTGCCAGCAGCCCCAGGATGGACTACGAGCAGTACTTC. This chain connects TRBV11-3 to TRBJ2-7; no clear D gene. The CDR3 consists of 13 residues. V shed 5 bases and J shed 3 bases, with 11 bases lying between them. Germline V gives CDR1 SGHNT, CDR2 YENEEA.